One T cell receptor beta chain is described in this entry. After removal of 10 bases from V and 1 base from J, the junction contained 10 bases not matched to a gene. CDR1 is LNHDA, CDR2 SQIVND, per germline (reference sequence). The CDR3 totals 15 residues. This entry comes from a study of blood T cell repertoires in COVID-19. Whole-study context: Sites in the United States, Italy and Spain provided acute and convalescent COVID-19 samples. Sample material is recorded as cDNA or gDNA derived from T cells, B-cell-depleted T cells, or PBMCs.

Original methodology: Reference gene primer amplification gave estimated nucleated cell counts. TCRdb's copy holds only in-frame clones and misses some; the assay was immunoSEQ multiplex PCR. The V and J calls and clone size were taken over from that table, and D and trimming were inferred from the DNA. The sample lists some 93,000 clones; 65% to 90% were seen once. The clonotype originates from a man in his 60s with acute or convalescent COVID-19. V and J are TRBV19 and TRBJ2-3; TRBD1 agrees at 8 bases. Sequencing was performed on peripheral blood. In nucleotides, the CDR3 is TGTGCCACCAAAGAAGGACAGGGTCGCACAGATACGCAGTATTTT. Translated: CATKEGQGRTDTQYF.